This TCR beta chain was profiled in a study of T-cell memory formation after mild COVID-19. Study-level information: Clusters of TCRs were largely donor specific. Study results and limitations: Later expanders leaned CD4+, whereas clones that contracted between day 15 and 85 were balanced CD4/CD8. Among clones peaking at day 37 in the second wave, SARS-CoV-2 specificity remained unconfirmed.

Constant-segment-primed 5'RACE gave TCR alpha and TCR beta cDNA libraries with sample barcodes and UMIs. Each CDR3 protein gets one entry after TCRdb re-called the 5' RACE reads with MiXCR. The repertoire includes about 290,000 distinct CDR3 sequences, roughly 15% of them detected once, and 22% sits in the top ten. J gave up 5 bases and V 6 bases, and 6 bases lay outside the gene matches. This CDR3 is 15 amino acids long. In germline, CDR1 is SEHNR, CDR2 FQNEAQ (reference sequence). This clonotype was observed a few times. Antigen unknown. This TCR derives from a man between 18 and 35 years old who had mild COVID-19 (a few samples of this study predate the infection). Cell type and time point are not known. The rearrangement uses TRBV7-9 and TRBJ1-4, with 10 bases that match TRBD1. Sequencing used PBMCs or a T cell subset sorted from them (not recorded which). CDR3 sequence (DNA): TGTGCCAGCAGTAATCCGGGACAGGGGAATGAAAAACTGTTTTTT. Its protein product is CASSNPGQGNEKLFF.